This TCR beta chain comes out of a study of T-cell memory formation after mild COVID-19. Germline V gene data show CDR1 as DFQATT and CDR2 as SNEGSKA (reference sequence). The CDR3 totals 14 residues. J lost 5 bases, V lost 0 bases, and 6 bases had no gene match. This clonotype was recorded many times. Its antigen is undetermined. Whole-study results and caveats: Clones that contracted clustered mainly in CM and EM if CD4+ and in EMRA if CD8+.

TCRdb analysed the 5' RACE reads with MiXCR anew, one entry per CDR3 protein. Among about 350,000 distinct CDR3 sequences listed, about an eighth were seen once. The chain recombines TRBV20-1 with TRBJ2-5; 7 bases match TRBD2. The source is a man aged 18 to 29 who had mild COVID-19 (a few samples of this study predate the infection). Cell type and time point are not known. The sample was PBMCs or a T cell subset sorted from them (not recorded which). The CDR3 spells CSARDGGEGETQYF. In DNA form, the CDR3 reads TGCAGTGCTAGAGATGGGGGGGAGGGGGAGACCCAGTACTTC.